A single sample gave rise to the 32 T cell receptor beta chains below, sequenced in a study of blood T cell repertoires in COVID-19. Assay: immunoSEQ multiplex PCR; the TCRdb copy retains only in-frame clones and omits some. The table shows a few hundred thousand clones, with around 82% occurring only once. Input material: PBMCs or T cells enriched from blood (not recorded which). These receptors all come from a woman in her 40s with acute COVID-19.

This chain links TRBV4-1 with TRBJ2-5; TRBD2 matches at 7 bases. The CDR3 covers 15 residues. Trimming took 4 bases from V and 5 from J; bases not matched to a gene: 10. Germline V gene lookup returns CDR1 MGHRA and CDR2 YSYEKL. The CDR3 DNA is TGCGCCAGCAGCCCCCTACAACGGGGGGTCGAGACCCAGTACTTC. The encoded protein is CASSPLQRGVETQYF.

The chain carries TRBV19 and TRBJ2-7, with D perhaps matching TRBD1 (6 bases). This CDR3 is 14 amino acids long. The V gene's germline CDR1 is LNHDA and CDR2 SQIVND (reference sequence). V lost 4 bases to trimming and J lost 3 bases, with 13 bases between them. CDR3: CASSTPGVSYEQYF. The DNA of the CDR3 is TGTGCCAGTAGTACGCCAGGGGTTAGCTACGAGCAGTACTTC.

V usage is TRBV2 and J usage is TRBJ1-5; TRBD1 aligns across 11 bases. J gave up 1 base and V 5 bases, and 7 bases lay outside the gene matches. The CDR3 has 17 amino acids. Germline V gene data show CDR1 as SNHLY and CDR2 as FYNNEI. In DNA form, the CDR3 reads TGTGCCAGCAGTCTCGGGACAGGGGGTGGCAGCAATCAGCCCCAGCATTTT. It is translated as CASSLGTGGGSNQPQHF.

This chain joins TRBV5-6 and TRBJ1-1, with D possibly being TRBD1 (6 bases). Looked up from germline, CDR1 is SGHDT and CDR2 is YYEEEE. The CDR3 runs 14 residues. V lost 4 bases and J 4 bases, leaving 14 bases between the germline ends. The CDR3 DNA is TGTGCCAGCAGCGTAGGACAGCTCTTCACTGAAGCTTTCTTT. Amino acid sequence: CASSVGQLFTEAFF.

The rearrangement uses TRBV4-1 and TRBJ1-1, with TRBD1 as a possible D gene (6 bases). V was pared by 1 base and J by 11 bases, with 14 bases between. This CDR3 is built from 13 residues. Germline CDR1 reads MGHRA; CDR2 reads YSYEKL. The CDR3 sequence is CASSQVGGRGAFF. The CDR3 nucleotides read TGCGCCAGCAGCCAAGTGGGGGGGCGCGGGGCTTTCTTT.

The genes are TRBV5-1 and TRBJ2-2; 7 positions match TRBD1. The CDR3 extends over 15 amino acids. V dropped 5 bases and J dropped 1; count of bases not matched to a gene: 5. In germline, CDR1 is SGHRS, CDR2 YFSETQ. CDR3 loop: CASSIRTGNTGELFF. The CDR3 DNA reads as TGCGCCAGCAGTATAAGGACAGGGAACACCGGGGAGCTGTTTTTT. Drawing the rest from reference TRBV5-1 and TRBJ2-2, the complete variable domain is KAGVTQTPRYLIKTRGQQVTLSCSPISGHRSVSWYQQTPGQGLQFLFEYFSETQRNKGNFPGRFSGRQFSNSRSEMNVSTLELGDSALYLCASSIRTGNTGELFFGEGSRLTVL.

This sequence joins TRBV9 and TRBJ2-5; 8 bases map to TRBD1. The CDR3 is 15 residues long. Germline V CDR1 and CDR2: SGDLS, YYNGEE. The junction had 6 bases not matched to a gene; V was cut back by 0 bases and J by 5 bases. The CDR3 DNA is TGTGCCAGCAGCGTAGAGGGACAGGCTCGGGAGACCCAGTACTTC. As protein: CASSVEGQARETQYF. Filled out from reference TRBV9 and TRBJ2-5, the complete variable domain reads DSGVTQTPKHLITATGQRVTLRCSPRSGDLSVYWYQQSLDQGLQFLIQYYNGEERAKGNILERFSAQQFPDLHSELNLSSLELGDSALYFCASSVEGQARETQYFGPGTRLLVL.

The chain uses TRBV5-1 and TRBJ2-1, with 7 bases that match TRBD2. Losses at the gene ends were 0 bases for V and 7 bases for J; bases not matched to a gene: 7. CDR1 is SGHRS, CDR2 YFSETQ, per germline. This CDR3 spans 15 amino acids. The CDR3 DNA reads TGCGCCAGCAGCTTGGAGCGGGGAGGTGGGAATGAGCAGTTCTTC. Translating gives CASSLERGGGNEQFF. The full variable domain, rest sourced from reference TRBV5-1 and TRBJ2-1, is KAGVTQTPRYLIKTRGQQVTLSCSPISGHRSVSWYQQTPGQGLQFLFEYFSETQRNKGNFPGRFSGRQFSNSRSEMNVSTLELGDSALYLCASSLERGGGNEQFFGPGTRLTVL.

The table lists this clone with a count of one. This CDR3 reads CASSLTAEGNDGANVLTF. The CDR3 coding sequence is TGTGCCAGCAGCCTCACTGCGGAAGGTAATGATGGGGCCAACGTCCTGACTTTC. This chain joins TRBV11-3 and TRBJ2-6; D uncertain. With 5 bases removed from V and 3 bases from J, the gap between germline ends came to 20 bases. This CDR3 region has 18 residues. Germline-derived CDR1 and CDR2 are SGHNT and YENEEA.

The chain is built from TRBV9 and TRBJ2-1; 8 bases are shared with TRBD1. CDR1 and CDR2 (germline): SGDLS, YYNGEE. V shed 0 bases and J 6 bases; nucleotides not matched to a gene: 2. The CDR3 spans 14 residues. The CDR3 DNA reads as TGTGCCAGCAGCGTAGGCGGACAGGGCAATGAGCAGTTCTTC. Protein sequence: CASSVGGQGNEQFF.

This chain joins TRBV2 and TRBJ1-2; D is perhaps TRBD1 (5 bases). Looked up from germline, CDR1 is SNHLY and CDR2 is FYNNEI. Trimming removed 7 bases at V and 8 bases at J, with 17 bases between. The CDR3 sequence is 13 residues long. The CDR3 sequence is CASTLVGQGGYTF. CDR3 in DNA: TGTGCCAGCACCCTGGTGGGGCAGGGCGGCTACACCTTC.

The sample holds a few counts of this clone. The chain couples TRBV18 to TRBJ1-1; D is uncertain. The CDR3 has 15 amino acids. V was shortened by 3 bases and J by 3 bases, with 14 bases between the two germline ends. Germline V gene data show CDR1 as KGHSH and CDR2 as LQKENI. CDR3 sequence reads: CASSPFSKPDTEAFF. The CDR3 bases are TGTGCCAGCTCACCTTTCTCTAAACCGGACACTGAAGCTTTCTTT.

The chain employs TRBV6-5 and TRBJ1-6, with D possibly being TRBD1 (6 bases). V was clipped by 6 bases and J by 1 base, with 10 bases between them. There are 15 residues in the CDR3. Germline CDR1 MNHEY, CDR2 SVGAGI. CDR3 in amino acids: CASRPQGSYNSPLHF. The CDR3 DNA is TGTGCCAGCAGACCACAGGGTTCCTATAATTCACCCCTCCACTTT.

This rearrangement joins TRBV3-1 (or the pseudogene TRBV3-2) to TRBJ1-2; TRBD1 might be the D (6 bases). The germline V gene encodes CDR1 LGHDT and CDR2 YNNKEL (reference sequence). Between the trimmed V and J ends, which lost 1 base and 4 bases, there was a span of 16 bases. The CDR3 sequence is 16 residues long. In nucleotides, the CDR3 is TGTGCCAGCAGCCAAGCCAGGGGCGTTCACACCTATGGCTACACCTTC. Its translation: CASSQARGVHTYGYTF.

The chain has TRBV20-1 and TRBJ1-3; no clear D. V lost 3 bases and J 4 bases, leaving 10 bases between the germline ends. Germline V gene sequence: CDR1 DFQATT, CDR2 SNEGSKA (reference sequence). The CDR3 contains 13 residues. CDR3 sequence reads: CSASRGRGNTIYF. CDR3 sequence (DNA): TGCAGTGCTAGTCGGGGTCGGGGAAACACCATATATTTT.

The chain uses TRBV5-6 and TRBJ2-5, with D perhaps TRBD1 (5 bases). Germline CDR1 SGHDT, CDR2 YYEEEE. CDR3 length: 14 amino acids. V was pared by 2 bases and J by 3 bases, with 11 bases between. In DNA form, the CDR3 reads TGTGCCAGCAGCTTTGTCGAGACAGAAGAGACCCAGTACTTC. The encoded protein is CASSFVETEETQYF.

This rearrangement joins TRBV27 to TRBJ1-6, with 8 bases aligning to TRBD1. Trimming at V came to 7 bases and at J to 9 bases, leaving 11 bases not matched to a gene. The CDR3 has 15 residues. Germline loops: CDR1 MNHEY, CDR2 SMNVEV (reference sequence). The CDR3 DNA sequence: TGTGCCAGCAAACTGGACAGGGCCGGGGGTTCACCCCTCCACTTT. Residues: CASKLDRAGGSPLHF.

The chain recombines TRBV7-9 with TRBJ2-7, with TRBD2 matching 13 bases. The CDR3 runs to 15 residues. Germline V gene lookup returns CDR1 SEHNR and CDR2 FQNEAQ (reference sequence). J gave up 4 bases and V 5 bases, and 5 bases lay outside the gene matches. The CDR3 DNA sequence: TGTGCCAGCAGCCCTCGGACTAGCGGGAGTTACGAGCAGTACTTC. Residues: CASSPRTSGSYEQYF.

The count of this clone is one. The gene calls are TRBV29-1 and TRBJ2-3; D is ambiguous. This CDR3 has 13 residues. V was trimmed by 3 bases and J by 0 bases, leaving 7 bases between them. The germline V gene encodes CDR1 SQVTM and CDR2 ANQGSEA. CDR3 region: CSVDLESTDTQYF. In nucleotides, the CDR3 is TGCAGCGTTGATTTGGAGAGCACAGATACGCAGTATTTT.

The CDR3 sequence is CASSLQGWYSYEQYF. CDR3 sequence (DNA): TGTGCCAGCAGCTTGCAGGGATGGTATTCCTACGAGCAGTACTTC. The gene calls are TRBV11-2 and TRBJ2-7; a weak D match, TRBD1 (5 bases). V was shortened by 3 bases and J by 1 base, with 13 bases between the two germline ends. Germline-derived CDR1 and CDR2 are SGHAT and FQNNGV. CDR3 size: 15 residues.

This chain's CDR3 is CASSLAGGREQYF. The CDR3 nucleotides read TGTGCCAGCAGCTTGGCGGGGGGGCGGGAGCAGTACTTC. The chain uses TRBV5-4 and TRBJ2-7, with 8 positions matching TRBD2. The CDR3 is 13 residues long. V shed 0 bases and J 7 bases; nucleotides not matched to a gene: 3. Germline V gives CDR1 SGHNT, CDR2 YYREEE (reference sequence). The variable domain in full, with the rest retrieved from reference TRBV5-4 and TRBJ2-7, is ETGVTQSPTHLIKTRGQQVTLRCSSQSGHNTVSWYQQALGQGPQFIFQYYREEENGRGNFPPRFSGLQFPNYSSELNVNALELDDSALYLCASSLAGGREQYFGPGTRLTVT.

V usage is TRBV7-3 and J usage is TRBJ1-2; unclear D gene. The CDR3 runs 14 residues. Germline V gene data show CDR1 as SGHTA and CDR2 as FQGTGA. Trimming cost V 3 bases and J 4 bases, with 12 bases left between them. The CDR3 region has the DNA TGTGCCAGCAGCTTCGATCCGTCGAGCTATGGCTACACCTTC. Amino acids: CASSFDPSSYGYTF.

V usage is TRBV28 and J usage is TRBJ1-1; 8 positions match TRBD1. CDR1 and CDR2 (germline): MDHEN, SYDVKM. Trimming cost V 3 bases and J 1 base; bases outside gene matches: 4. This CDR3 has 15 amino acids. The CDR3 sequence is CASSLIDRGNTEAFF. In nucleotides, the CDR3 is TGTGCCAGCAGTTTGATCGACAGGGGGAACACTGAAGCTTTCTTT.

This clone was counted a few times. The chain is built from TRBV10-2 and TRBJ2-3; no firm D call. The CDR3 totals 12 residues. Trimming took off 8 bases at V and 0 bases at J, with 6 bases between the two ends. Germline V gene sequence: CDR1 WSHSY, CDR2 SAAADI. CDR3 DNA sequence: TGCGCCAGCCGCCGGAGCACAGATACGCAGTATTTT. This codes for CASRRSTDTQYF.

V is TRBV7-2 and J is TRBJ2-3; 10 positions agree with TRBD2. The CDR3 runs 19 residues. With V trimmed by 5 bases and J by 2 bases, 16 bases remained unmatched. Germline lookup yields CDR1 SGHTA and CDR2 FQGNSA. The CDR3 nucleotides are TGTGCCAGCAGCCAGAGAAGGACTAGCGGCCTGGGGTTCACAGATACGCAGTATTTT. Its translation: CASSQRRTSGLGFTDTQYF.

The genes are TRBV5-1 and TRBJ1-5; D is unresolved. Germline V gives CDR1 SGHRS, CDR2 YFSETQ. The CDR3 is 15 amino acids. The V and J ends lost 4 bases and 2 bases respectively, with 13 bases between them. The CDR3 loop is CASSVGTLGNQPQHF. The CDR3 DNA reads TGCGCCAGCAGCGTGGGTACTTTGGGCAATCAGCCCCAGCATTTT.

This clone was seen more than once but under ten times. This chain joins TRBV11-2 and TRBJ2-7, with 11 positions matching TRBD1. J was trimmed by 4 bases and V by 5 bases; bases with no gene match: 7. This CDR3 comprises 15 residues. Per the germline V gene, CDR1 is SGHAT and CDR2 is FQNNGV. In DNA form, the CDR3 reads TGTGCCAGCAGCCCGAGCCGGGACAGGGGGTACGAGCAGTACTTC. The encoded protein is CASSPSRDRGYEQYF.

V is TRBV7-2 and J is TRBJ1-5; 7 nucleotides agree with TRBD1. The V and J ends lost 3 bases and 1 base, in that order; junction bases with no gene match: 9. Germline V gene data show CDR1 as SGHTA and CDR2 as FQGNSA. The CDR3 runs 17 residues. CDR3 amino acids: CASSFYPGTASNQPQHF. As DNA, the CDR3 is TGTGCCAGCAGCTTTTACCCTGGGACAGCGAGCAATCAGCCCCAGCATTTT.

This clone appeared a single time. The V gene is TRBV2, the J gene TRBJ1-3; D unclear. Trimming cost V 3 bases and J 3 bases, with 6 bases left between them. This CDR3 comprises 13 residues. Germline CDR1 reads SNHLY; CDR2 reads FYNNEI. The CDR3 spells CASSDGVGNTIYF. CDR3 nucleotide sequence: TGTGCCAGCAGTGACGGGGTTGGAAACACCATATATTTT. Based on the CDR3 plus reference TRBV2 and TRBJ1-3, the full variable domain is EPEVTQTPSHQVTQMGQEVILRCVPISNHLYFYWYRQILGQKVEFLVSFYNNEISEKSEIFDDQFSVERPDGSNFTLKIRSTKLEDSAMYFCASSDGVGNTIYFGEGSWLTVV.

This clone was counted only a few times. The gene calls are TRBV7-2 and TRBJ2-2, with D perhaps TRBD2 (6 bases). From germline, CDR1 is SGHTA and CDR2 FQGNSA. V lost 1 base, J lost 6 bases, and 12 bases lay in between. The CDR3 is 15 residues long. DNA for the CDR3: TGTGCCAGCAGCTTAGGGGGACTGCTCCCCGGGGAGCTGTTTTTT. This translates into CASSLGGLLPGELFF.

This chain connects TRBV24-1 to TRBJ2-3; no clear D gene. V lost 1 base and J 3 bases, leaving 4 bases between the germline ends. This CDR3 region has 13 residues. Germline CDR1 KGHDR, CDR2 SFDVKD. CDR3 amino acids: CATSDFGTDTQYF. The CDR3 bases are TGTGCCACCAGTGATTTCGGGACAGATACGCAGTATTTT.

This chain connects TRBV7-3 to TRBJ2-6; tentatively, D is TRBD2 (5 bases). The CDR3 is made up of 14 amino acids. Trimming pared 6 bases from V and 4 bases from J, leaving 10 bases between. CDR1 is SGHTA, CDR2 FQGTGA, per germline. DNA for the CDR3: TGTGCCAGCAGGAGGGAAGGAGGGGCCAACGTCCTGACTTTC. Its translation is CASRREGGANVLTF. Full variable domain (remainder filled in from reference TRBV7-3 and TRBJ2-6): GAGVSQTPSNKVTEKGKYVELRCDPISGHTALYWYRQSLGQGPEFLIYFQGTGAADDSGLPNDRFFAVRPEGSVSTLKIQRTERGDSAVYLCASRREGGANVLTFGAGSRLTVL.